The clone carrying this T cell receptor (beta chain) has just a few counts. Here immunoSEQ multiplex PCR was the method, and the copy in TCRdb shows in-frame clones only, minus some. The table records 100,000 to 150,000 clones, around 90% of them present only once. The data stem from a study of control samples from healthy donors and cancer patients. This CDR3 has 14 residues. V shed 4 bases, J shed 2 bases, and the junction held 4 bases outside the gene matches. Germline V CDR1 and CDR2: SGHTA, FQGNSA. The chain carries TRBV7-2 and TRBJ1-1; 7 bases agree with TRBD1. This clonotype was sampled from a man aged 40-49 years in good health. Sample: blood. CDR3 bases: TGTGCCAGCAGCTACACAGGGGTTAACACTGAAGCTTTCTTT. Its protein is CASSYTGVNTEAFF.